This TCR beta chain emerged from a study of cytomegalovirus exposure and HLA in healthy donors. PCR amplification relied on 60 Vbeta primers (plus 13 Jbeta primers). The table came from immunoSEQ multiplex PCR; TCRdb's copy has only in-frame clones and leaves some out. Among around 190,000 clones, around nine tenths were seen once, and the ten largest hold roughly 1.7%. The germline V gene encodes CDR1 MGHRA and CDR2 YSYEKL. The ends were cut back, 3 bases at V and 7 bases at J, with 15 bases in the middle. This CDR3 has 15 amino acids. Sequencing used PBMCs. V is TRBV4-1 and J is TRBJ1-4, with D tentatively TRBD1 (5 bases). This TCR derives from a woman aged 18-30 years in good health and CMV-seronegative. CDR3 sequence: CASSQRWGVGEKLFF. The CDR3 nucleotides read TGCGCCAGCAGCCAGCGGTGGGGGGTCGGTGAAAAACTGTTTTTT.